The sequence of this T cell receptor (beta chain) was determined in a study of cytomegalovirus exposure and HLA in healthy donors. Regarding the study as a whole: There were over 150 TCR beta chains listed as cytomegalovirus-associated. CMV antigen specificity of a few CMV-associated chains was confirmed in vitro. Reports described diagnosis of cytomegalovirus status by the classifier as highly specific and sensitive.

Assay: immunoSEQ multiplex PCR; the TCRdb copy retains only in-frame clones and omits some. The sample yields 55,000 to 65,000 clones, roughly 90% seen once. This clone is a singleton in its sample. What it binds is not known. These donors were members of the roughly 120-subject validation cohort, a group separate from the approximately 640-subject first cohort. This CDR3 is built from 17 residues. Between the trimmed V and J ends, which lost 1 base and 5 bases, there was a span of 20 bases. Germline V CDR1 and CDR2: LGHNA, YNFKEQ. This receptor was identified in a man between 18 and 35 years old in good health and CMV-seronegative. The chain joins TRBV4-2 to TRBJ2-5, with no clear D. Sequenced sample: PBMCs. The CDR3 region has the DNA TGTGCCAGCAGCCAAGGGGTGCCACAAGGAGTACGTGAGACCCAGTACTTC. Protein product: CASSQGVPQGVRETQYF.